This T cell receptor beta chain was documented in a study of T cells in Graves' hyperthyroidism and ophthalmopathy. There were TCR beta CDR3 regions amplified from RNA transcripts. HTBI primers were employed in a first-round RT-PCR of the TCR CDR3. One entry per CDR3 protein results from TCRdb running MiXCR on the multiplex PCR reads. The sample lists about 320,000 distinct CDR3 sequences; about 15% were seen once. General study points: The model foresaw ophthalmopathy a median roughly 6.5 months prior to onset.

Germline V CDR1 and CDR2: GTSNPN, SVGIG (reference sequence). The CDR3 covers 12 residues. Worth noting for this clonotype: Its antigen remains unknown. An end of the junction differs from the germline gene, which may be a read error.

Stable Graves' hyperthyroidism denoted no ophthalmopathy progression over 18 months. Approximately 10 ml of fresh peripheral blood supplied the PBMCs. The sequencing sample was made of blood. The clonotype originates from a man aged 30 to 45 with Graves' hyperthyroidism. The rearrangement links TRBV30 to TRBJ2-1; D might be TRBD2 (6 bases). CDR3 amino acids: CAWSARGNERFF. CDR3 bases: TGTGCCTGGAGTGCTCGGGGGAATGAGCGGTTCTTC.